The rows below give T cell receptor beta chains drawn from one sample of a study of blood T cell repertoires in COVID-19. Generated by immunoSEQ multiplex PCR, the TCRdb table keeps only in-frame clones and is missing some. This sample has 70,000 to 100,000 clones, with more than 75% found just once. Sequencing input: peripheral blood. The receptors shown here come from a human donor in a cohort sampled during active COVID-19. CDR3s include the opening cysteine and the closing phenylalanine or tryptophan. The D gene is left open where the match is weak. Clone size appears in some rows only: once, few, many, or a class for an expanded clone.

-,TRBV5-4,TRBD1,TRBJ2-1,CASSTGQVGQFF,TGTGCCAGCAGCACAGGACAGGTTGGGCAGTTCTTC
-,TRBV2,-,TRBJ2-4,CASSGDGVKNIQYF,TGTGCCAGCAGTGGCGACGGGGTGAAAAACATTCAGTACTTC
-,TRBV27,TRBD2,TRBJ2-7,CASKLAGGGNEQYF,TGTGCCAGCAAGTTAGCGGGAGGAGGCAACGAGCAGTACTTC
-,TRBV19,TRBD1,TRBJ2-7,CASTTRDRAYEQYF,TGTGCCAGTACAACACGGGACAGGGCCTACGAGCAGTACTTC
-,TRBV7-9,TRBD1,TRBJ2-7,CASSVHGTGASEQYF,TGTGCCAGCAGCGTTCACGGGACAGGGGCAAGCGAGCAGTACTTC
-,TRBV6-1,-,TRBJ2-7,CASSEGGRTINYSYEQYF,TGTGCCAGCAGTGAAGGTGGGAGGACGATCAACTACTCCTACGAGCAGTACTTC
-,TRBV11-2,-,TRBJ1-1,CASSSWGENTEAFF,TGTGCCAGCAGCTCGTGGGGGGAGAACACTGAAGCTTTCTTT
-,TRBV5-6,-,TRBJ2-2,CASSFGSRNTGELFF,TGTGCCAGCAGCTTTGGCAGTCGAAACACCGGGGAGCTGTTTTTT
few,TRBV12-3/TRBV12-4,-,TRBJ1-1,CASKNMNTEAFF,TGTGCCAGCAAGAACATGAACACTGAAGCTTTCTTT
few,TRBV5-4,-,TRBJ1-3,CASSLDSISGNTIYF,TGTGCCAGCAGCTTGGATAGCATCTCTGGAAACACCATATATTTT
-,TRBV11-2,TRBD1,TRBJ1-4,CASTARDRGSVNEKLFF,TGTGCCAGCACCGCCCGGGACAGGGGTTCGGTTAATGAAAAACTGTTTTTT
-,TRBV6-6,-,TRBJ1-1,CASSYSESGEAFF,TGTGCCAGCAGTTACTCGGAGAGCGGTGAAGCTTTCTTT
-,TRBV6-2/TRBV6-3,TRBD2,TRBJ2-1,CASSTGTSVYNEQFF,TGTGCCAGCAGTACCGGGACTAGTGTCTACAATGAGCAGTTCTTC
once,TRBV24-1,-,TRBJ1-2,CATRSDNYGYTF,TGTGCCACCAGGTCAGATAACTATGGCTACACCTTC
-,TRBV6-5,TRBD1,TRBJ2-1,CASSPTGQVNQQFF,TGTGCCAGCAGCCCAACTGGACAGGTTAATCAGCAGTTCTTC
-,TRBV21-1,-,TRBJ2-3,CASSKTSRDTQYF,TGTGCCAGCAGCAAAACATCGAGGGATACGCAGTATTTT
-,TRBV18,-,TRBJ2-1,CASSPIDSNEQFF,TGTGCCAGCTCACCCATAGATAGCAATGAGCAGTTCTTC
-,TRBV6-5,-,TRBJ1-6,CATTPRGNSPLHF,TGTGCCACCACGCCTAGGGGGAATTCACCCCTCCACTTT
-,TRBV21-1,-,TRBJ2-7,CASIRLAEGCYEQYF,TGTGCCAGCATTAGACTAGCTGAGGGGTGTTACGAGCAGTACTTC
-,TRBV5-6,TRBD2,TRBJ2-7,CASGGRREAGEQYF,TGTGCCAGCGGAGGTCGGCGGGAGGCCGGAGAGCAGTACTTC
-,TRBV6-1,-,TRBJ1-5,CASSESPQQPQHF,TGTGCCAGCAGTGAATCCCCACAGCAGCCCCAGCATTTT
few,TRBV10-1,-,TRBJ1-1,CASTSSGNTEAFF,TGCGCCAGCACCTCCTCAGGGAACACTGAAGCTTTCTTT
-,TRBV28,-,TRBJ1-2,CATLRGDFQGSNYGYTF,TGTGCCACCTTACGGGGGGACTTTCAGGGGTCTAACTATGGCTACACCTTC
-,TRBV21-1,-,TRBJ2-3,CASSTGNTDTQYF,TGTGCCAGCAGCACAGGGAACACAGATACGCAGTATTTT
-,TRBV4-1,-,TRBJ2-7,CASSPRLAGQYEQYF,TGCGCCAGCAGCCCTCGCCTGGCTGGACAGTACGAGCAGTACTTC
-,TRBV18,-,TRBJ1-5,CASSLFDAEGGNQPQHF,TGTGCCAGCTCACTATTCGACGCGGAGGGCGGCAATCAGCCCCAGCATTTT
-,TRBV18,TRBD1,TRBJ1-2,CASSWDRGLRGYTF,TGTGCCAGCTCCTGGGACAGGGGGCTGCGTGGCTACACCTTC
-,TRBV6-5,-,TRBJ1-2,CASGRRGGGYTF,TGTGCCAGCGGCCGGCGGGGGGGCGGCTACACCTTC
-,TRBV28,-,TRBJ1-1,CASSLWAGRGAVTEAFF,TGTGCCAGCAGTTTATGGGCCGGTCGGGGGGCGGTCACTGAAGCTTTCTTT
-,TRBV18,TRBD1,TRBJ2-7,CASSPEGQGRSYEQYF,TGTGCCAGCTCACCGGAGGGACAGGGTAGATCCTACGAGCAGTACTTC
-,TRBV7-9,TRBD1,TRBJ2-7,CASSTSPTGTAYEQYF,TGTGCCAGCAGCACCTCCCCAACCGGGACAGCCTACGAGCAGTACTTC
-,TRBV5-1,-,TRBJ2-7,CASSLGYAGPSSYEQYF,TGCGCCAGCAGCTTGGGGTATGCGGGGCCAAGCTCCTACGAGCAGTACTTC
-,TRBV5-1,-,TRBJ2-2,CASSPSGLDNTGELFF,TGCGCCAGCAGCCCATCCGGGTTAGACAACACCGGGGAGCTGTTTTTT
-,TRBV10-1,-,TRBJ2-1,CASSDRGGAYNEQFF,TGCGCCAGCAGTGATCGCGGGGGCGCCTACAATGAGCAGTTCTTC
-,TRBV2,TRBD2,TRBJ2-1,CASSRTSGYNEQFF,TGTGCCAGCAGCAGGACTAGCGGCTACAATGAGCAGTTCTTC
once,TRBV24-1,-,TRBJ2-2,CATRPGTTNTGELFF,TGTGCCACCAGGCCCGGGACAACGAACACCGGGGAGCTGTTTTTT
-,TRBV19,TRBD2,TRBJ2-5,CASSMRLAGGTETQYF,TGTGCCAGTAGTATGCGACTAGCGGGGGGCACAGAGACCCAGTACTTC
once,TRBV2,-,TRBJ2-6,CASSEPPSGSGANVLTF,TGTGCCAGCAGTGAACCCCCCAGCGGCTCTGGGGCCAACGTCCTGACTTTC
-,TRBV7-3,TRBD1,TRBJ2-7,CASSSRTGGIYEQYF,TGTGCCAGCAGCTCTCGGACAGGGGGCATTTACGAGCAGTACTTC
-,TRBV7-8,-,TRBJ1-2,CASSLGQKFNYGYTF,TGTGCCAGCAGCTTAGGGCAGAAATTTAACTATGGCTACACCTTC
once,TRBV9,-,TRBJ2-3,CASSTASSTDTQYF,TGTGCCAGCAGCACAGCCTCTAGCACAGATACGCAGTATTTT
few,TRBV27,-,TRBJ2-2,CASRRGNTGELFF,TGTGCCAGCCGTCGGGGGAACACCGGGGAGCTGTTTTTT
-,TRBV28,-,TRBJ1-2,CATRGETYGYTF,TGTGCCACCCGGGGGGAAACCTATGGCTACACCTTC
-,TRBV20-1,-,TRBJ1-4,CSASLAQGGEKLFF,TGCAGTGCTAGTCTAGCGCAGGGCGGCGAAAAACTGTTTTTT
few,TRBV5-1,-,TRBJ2-3,CASSLGQDTDTQYF,TGCGCCAGCAGCTTGGGACAGGACACAGATACGCAGTATTTT
-,TRBV11-3,-,TRBJ2-7,CASSRDSVTDEQYF,TGTGCCAGCAGCCGCGATTCGGTTACGGACGAGCAGTACTTC
once,TRBV2,-,TRBJ2-5,CASREEERTQYF,TGTGCCAGCAGGGAGGAGGAGAGGACCCAGTACTTC
-,TRBV5-1,TRBD2,TRBJ2-1,CASSAGLAENNEQFF,TGCGCCAGCAGCGCGGGGCTAGCGGAAAACAATGAGCAGTTCTTC
once,TRBV5-5,TRBD1,TRBJ1-6,CASSSGTGVSSNSPLHF,TGTGCCAGCAGCTCCGGGACAGGGGTCAGTAGTAATTCACCCCTCCACTTT
-,TRBV5-5,-,TRBJ2-3,CASSLALVGASTDTQYF,TGTGCCAGCAGCTTGGCTTTAGTTGGGGCTAGCACAGATACGCAGTATTTT